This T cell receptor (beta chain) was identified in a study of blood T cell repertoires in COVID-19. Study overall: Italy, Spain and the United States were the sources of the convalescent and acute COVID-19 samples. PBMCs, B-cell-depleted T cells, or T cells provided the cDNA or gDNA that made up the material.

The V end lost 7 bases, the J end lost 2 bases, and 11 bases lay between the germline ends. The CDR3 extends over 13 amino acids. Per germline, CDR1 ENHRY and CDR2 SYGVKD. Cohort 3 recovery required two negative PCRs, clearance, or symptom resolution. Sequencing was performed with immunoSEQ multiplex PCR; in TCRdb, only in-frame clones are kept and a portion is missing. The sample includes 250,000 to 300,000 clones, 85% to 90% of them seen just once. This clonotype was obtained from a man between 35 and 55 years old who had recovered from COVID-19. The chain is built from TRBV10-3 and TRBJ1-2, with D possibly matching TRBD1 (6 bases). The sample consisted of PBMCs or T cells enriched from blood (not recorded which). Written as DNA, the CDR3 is TGTGCCATCACCGGACAGCTCAACTATGGCTACACCTTC. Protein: CAITGQLNYGYTF.